Shown below are 12 T cell receptor beta chains from a single sample sequenced in a study of CD8+CD57+ T cells in acquired aplastic anemia. Using genomic DNA as the template, TCR beta VDJ and CDR3 profiling was carried out. MiXCR, applied by TCRdb to the reads, yields one record per CDR3 protein. The sample consists of approximately 380,000 distinct CDR3 sequences, roughly 64% of them appearing once. The specimen was sorted CD4+, CD8+, or CD8+CD57+ T cells (not recorded which) from PBMCs. The receptors derive from a human donor in good health, serving as a control.

This clonotype turned up a few times. The chain links TRBV20-1 to TRBJ1-2; D is perhaps TRBD1 (6 bases). The germline CDR1 and CDR2 sequences are DFQATT and SNEGSKA (reference sequence). This CDR3 has 13 residues. Trimming took off 5 bases at V and 2 bases at J, with 12 bases between the two ends. In DNA, the CDR3 is TGCAGTGCTCCCCGGGGGGGCAACTATGGCTACACCTTC. It codes for CSAPRGGNYGYTF.

Notes on this clonotype: The CDR3 ends on some other residue instead of the conserved phenylalanine or tryptophan, so this is likely a read error. Because the CDR3's place on the DNA is in doubt, the DNA is left out and the CDR3 is given as listed by TCRdb. CDR3 loop: CASSPDVGNSPHH. The chain links TRBV7-2 to TRBJ2-7. With termini counted, the CDR3 has 13 amino acids. Germline assignment: CDR1 SGHTA and CDR2 FQGNSA.

The V and J genes are TRBV7-2 and TRBJ2-7; either TRBD1 or TRBD2 may fit D (6 bases each). The CDR3 runs to 14 residues. The V gene lost 1 base and the J gene lost 5 bases, with 12 bases spanning the gap. CDR1 is SGHTA and CDR2 is FQGNSA in the germline V gene. CDR3 residues: CASSLVGGTHEQYF. The CDR3 DNA reads TGTGCCAGCAGCTTAGTGGGGGGCACACACGAGCAGTACTTC. The full variable domain, in which reference TRBV7-2 and TRBJ2-7 provide the parts outside the CDR3, is GAGVSQSPSNKVTEKGKDVELRCDPISGHTALYWYRQSLGQGLEFLIYFQGNSAPDKSGLPSDRFSAERTGGSVSTLTIQRTQQEDSAVYLCASSLVGGTHEQYFGPGTRLTVT.

Points on this clonotype: Since no conserved phenylalanine or tryptophan closes the CDR3, a read error is the likely cause. Because the CDR3's place on the DNA is in doubt, the DNA is left out and the CDR3 is given as listed by TCRdb. The rearrangement uses TRBV7-2 and TRBJ1-5. Both ends counted, the CDR3 spans 13 residues. The germline CDR1 and CDR2 sequences are SGHTA and FQGNSA. CDR3 loop: CASRTHSGTSYEQ.

This clonotype showed up many times. The chain is built from TRBV6-5 and TRBJ1-3; TRBD1 matches 7 bases. CDR1 MNHEY and CDR2 SVGAGI come from the germline V gene. This CDR3 is built from 15 residues. Trimming removed 6 bases from V and 4 bases from J; junction bases left unmatched: 9. CDR3 amino acids: CASRLDREGGNTIYF. CDR3 coding DNA: TGTGCCAGCAGATTAGACAGGGAGGGCGGAAACACCATATATTTT.

This CDR3 reads CASSPRLAGGQEGDTQYF. In DNA, the CDR3 is TGTGCCAGCAGCCCACGACTAGCGGGGGGGCAGGAGGGAGATACGCAGTATTTT. V and J are TRBV7-8 and TRBJ2-3; 14 positions agree with TRBD2. Losses at the gene ends were 5 bases for V and 5 bases for J; bases not matched to a gene: 12. This CDR3 has 18 residues. CDR1 and CDR2 from the germline V gene are SGHVS and FQNEAQ.

The chain carries TRBV2 and TRBJ1-5; TRBD1 matches at 8 bases. Unmatched junction bases numbered 8, after V lost 8 bases and J lost 2 bases. This CDR3 has 15 residues. In germline, CDR1 is SNHLY, CDR2 FYNNEI. DNA of the CDR3: TGTGCCAGCGGAAAACAGGGGGAGGGCAATCAGCCCCAGCATTTT. Its translation is CASGKQGEGNQPQHF.

Worth noting for this clonotype: One end of the junction varies from germline; a read error may be responsible. The CDR3 loop is CASSLVGWVGYTF. The CDR3, as DNA: TGTGCCAGCAGCCTCGTTGGGTGGGTTGGCTACACCTTC. The V and J genes are TRBV5-1 and TRBJ1-2, with D hard to call. This CDR3 spans 13 amino acids. The germline CDR1 and CDR2 sequences are SGHRS and YFSETQ.

Turning to this clonotype: A read error is likely, as this CDR3 ends without the conserved phenylalanine or tryptophan. V usage is TRBV5-1 and J usage is TRBJ2-3; 11 bases fit TRBD2. The J segment lost 3 bases and the V segment lost 4 bases, leaving 16 bases of the junction unmatched. This CDR3 is 19 amino acids long. Germline V gene lookup returns CDR1 SGHRS and CDR2 YFSETQ. The DNA of the CDR3 is TGCGCCAGCAGCCAAGAGGGGTCTAGCGGGGGGAGTCAAACAGATACGCAGTATTCT. This encodes CASSQEGSSGGSQTDTQYS.

The V and J genes are TRBV20-1 and TRBJ2-7; 7 positions agree with TRBD1. This CDR3 is built from 12 residues. Trimming cost V 8 bases and J 11 bases; bases outside gene matches: 15. In germline, CDR1 is DFQATT, CDR2 SNEGSKA (reference sequence). The CDR3 loop reads CSSDRQGEREYF. The CDR3 nucleotides are TGCAGTTCGGATAGACAGGGCGAAAGAGAGTACTTC.

This clonotype was seen a single time. The gene calls are TRBV7-2 and TRBJ1-2, with 9 bases that match TRBD1. This CDR3 region has 14 residues. J lost 12 bases, V lost 1 base, and 9 bases had no gene match. Germline V gives CDR1 SGHTA, CDR2 FQGNSA. The CDR3 nucleotides are TGTGCCAGCAGCTTAGTAGGGACAGGGTTTGGAAACACCTTC. It codes for CASSLVGTGFGNTF.

The genes are TRBV19 and TRBJ2-6; D perhaps matches TRBD2 (5 bases). The V end was cut by 7 bases, the J end by 0 bases, with 16 bases between. The germline gives CDR1 LNHDA, CDR2 SQIVND (reference sequence). The CDR3 has 17 residues. The CDR3 nucleotides read TGTGCCAGTACCTTGTTGAGGGCCCGCTCTGGGGCCAACGTCCTGACTTTC. Translating gives CASTLLRARSGANVLTF.